Detailed here is one T cell receptor beta chain. Its target is not known. Assay used: immunoSEQ multiplex PCR; TCRdb lists only in-frame clones, some missing. Among around 80,000 clones listed, about 92% were seen once. Looked up from germline, CDR1 is MNHEY and CDR2 is SMNVEV (reference sequence). This CDR3 is 13 amino acids long. V was clipped by 2 bases and J by 6 bases, with 11 bases between them. This entry comes from a study of OX40 agonist ivuxolimab in advanced cancers. The overall study: With ivuxolimab, an agonistic anti-OX40 (CD134) antibody, patients were treated. A diagnosis of hepatocellular carcinoma, melanoma, renal cell or head and neck cancer was present in dose-escalation patients. General observations from the study: The CD4+ and CD8+ T cells in the blood had expanded clonally by week 6 at 0.1 to 3.0 mg/kg. Patients with a partial response at 0.1-3.0 mg/kg had among the lowest clonal expansion.

The receptor was isolated from an adult with an advanced solid tumor such as melanoma, head and neck, liver or kidney cancer. The source material was CD4+ or CD8+ T cells sorted from blood, sampled in a trial of the OX40 agonist ivuxolimab. This chain connects TRBV27 to TRBJ2-7; D call uncertain. The CDR3 spells CASSLGKSSEQYF. The CDR3 DNA follows: TGTGCCAGCAGTTTAGGGAAATCTAGCGAGCAGTACTTC.